These 15 T cell receptor beta chains share one sample of origin, sequenced in a study of T-cell reconstitution after alpha-beta-depleted transplantation in children. The TCRbeta library was prepared with unique molecular identifiers. In TCRdb, the PCR reads were re-called with MiXCR into one record per CDR3 protein. The sample has around 420,000 distinct CDR3 sequences; roughly 15% are singletons. Source: PBMCs, mostly from graft donor cells, taken 360 days after TCRalphabeta/CD19-depleted stem cell transplant. The source is a boy less than two years old who had a stem cell transplant for Wiskott-Aldrich syndrome, so the T cells may come from the graft donor.

This chain uses TRBV20-1 with TRBJ1-6, with unresolved D. The germline gives CDR1 DFQATT, CDR2 SNEGSKA (reference sequence). The CDR3 is 16 amino acids. Trimming stripped 0 bases from V and 2 bases from J, with 11 bases between. DNA for the CDR3: TGCAGTGCTAGAGATCGGAGGGTGGCCTATAATTCACCCCTCCACTTT. It specifies CSARDRRVAYNSPLHF.

This clonotype has at least ten counts. V usage is TRBV12-3 or TRBV12-4 and J usage is TRBJ2-5; D ambiguous. The CDR3 covers 11 residues. V was trimmed by 5 bases and J by 5 bases, leaving 6 bases between them. The CDR3 spells CASSAAETQYF. CDR3 nucleotide sequence: TGTGCCAGCAGTGCAGCGGAGACCCAGTACTTC.

The chain employs TRBV15 and TRBJ1-6, with no clear D. Trimming took 0 bases from V and 5 from J, leaving 5 bases between them. Per the germline V gene, CDR1 is LNHNV and CDR2 is YYDKDF (reference sequence). The CDR3 contains 14 residues. The CDR3 loop is CATSRETHNSPLHF. In nucleotides, the CDR3 is TGTGCCACCAGCAGAGAAACTCATAATTCACCCCTCCACTTT.

A few counts support this clonotype. The rearrangement links TRBV24-1 to TRBJ2-7; 9 bases match TRBD1. V was pared by 4 bases and J by 1 base, with 10 bases of the junction left unmatched. Looked up from germline, CDR1 is KGHDR and CDR2 is SFDVKD. The CDR3 is made up of 17 amino acids. The CDR3, as DNA: TGTGCCACCAGTGACTCTGGGACAGGGAGGGTTTCCTACGAGCAGTACTTC. It encodes CATSDSGTGRVSYEQYF.

This chain links TRBV6-1 with TRBJ2-1; 10 positions agree with TRBD2. With 7 bases clipped from V and 4 bases from J, the junction kept 28 bases outside the gene matches. CDR1 and CDR2 (germline): MNHNS, SASEGT. This CDR3 spans 22 amino acids. The CDR3 loop is CASTDFGKGALGTSETYNEQFF. The CDR3 nucleotides read TGTGCCAGCACGGACTTCGGCAAAGGGGCGCTTGGGACTAGCGAGACTTACAATGAGCAGTTCTTC.

V usage is TRBV27 and J usage is TRBJ2-5; 9 nucleotides agree with TRBD2. In germline, CDR1 is MNHEY, CDR2 SMNVEV (reference sequence). CDR3 length equals 16 residues. V shed 0 bases and J 5 bases; nucleotides not matched to a gene: 7. The chain's CDR3 is CASSLSVSGRSETQYF. The CDR3 DNA reads TGTGCCAGCAGTTTATCGGTTAGCGGGAGAAGTGAGACCCAGTACTTC.

Here the CDR3 DNA reads TGTGCCAGCAGCTTGGACATAGGGGGACTAGGGGAGCAGTACTTC. As protein: CASSLDIGGLGEQYF. V and J are TRBV5-4 and TRBJ2-7, with 8 bases identical to TRBD2. CDR3 length equals 15 residues. Germline V gives CDR1 SGHNT, CDR2 YYREEE (reference sequence). Losses at the gene ends were 0 bases for V and 7 bases for J; bases not matched to a gene: 9.

This clonotype was seen only a few times. This chain links TRBV19 with TRBJ2-2, with a tentative D call TRBD2 (6 bases). The length of the CDR3 is 15 residues. V dropped 9 bases and J dropped 5 bases, with 19 bases sitting between them. Germline CDR1 reads LNHDA; CDR2 reads SQIVND (reference sequence). The CDR3: CASISSVGLTGELFF. The CDR3 coding sequence is TGTGCCAGCATATCTAGCGTAGGACTGACCGGGGAGCTGTTTTTT.

The CDR3 here is CAISRQGAIETQYF. In nucleotides, the CDR3 is TGTGCCATCAGTAGACAGGGGGCGATCGAGACCCAGTACTTC. The chain carries TRBV10-3 and TRBJ2-5; 10 bases fit TRBD1. Looked up from germline, CDR1 is ENHRY and CDR2 is SYGVKD. The junction had 5 bases not matched to a gene; V was cut back by 5 bases and J by 5 bases. This CDR3 is 14 amino acids long.

This clonotype has only a few counts. The chain is built from TRBV25-1 and TRBJ1-4, with D maybe TRBD1 (6 bases). V shed 5 bases and J shed 6 bases, with 13 bases lying between them. Germline assignment: CDR1 MGHDK and CDR2 SYGVNS. CDR3 length equals 14 residues. CDR3 DNA: TGTGCCAGCAGTTTCGGACAGCGCGATGAAAAACTGTTTTTT. It translates to CASSFGQRDEKLFF.

This clonotype occurred a few times. This chain connects TRBV29-1 to TRBJ2-5; maybe TRBD2 (5 bases). V was clipped by 4 bases and J by 5 bases, with 17 bases between them. Germline V gives CDR1 SQVTM, CDR2 ANQGSEA. This CDR3 region has 14 residues. This chain's CDR3 is CSVVEGPWRETQYF. The CDR3, as DNA: TGCAGCGTTGTAGAGGGTCCTTGGAGGGAGACCCAGTACTTC.

This clonotype appeared a few times. This chain links TRBV7-2 with TRBJ1-2, with TRBD1 as a possible D gene (6 bases). In germline, CDR1 is SGHTA, CDR2 FQGNSA. The CDR3 is 13 residues long. V lost 4 bases to trimming and J lost 7 bases, with 13 bases between them. The CDR3: CASSSKRGIGYTF. CDR3 in DNA: TGTGCCAGCAGCTCCAAAAGGGGGATTGGCTACACCTTC.

This clonotype was recorded a few times. This CDR3 reads CAISESQVLHYEQYF. CDR3 DNA: TGTGCCATCAGTGAGTCACAGGTTTTACACTACGAGCAGTACTTC. This chain joins TRBV10-3 and TRBJ2-7, with D possibly being TRBD1 (5 bases). Trimming took off 0 bases at V and 3 bases at J, with 12 bases between the two ends. CDR1 is ENHRY and CDR2 is SYGVKD in the germline V gene. CDR3 length equals 15 residues.

This clonotype was seen more than once but under ten times. The chain is built from TRBV4-1 and TRBJ1-1; D is uncertain. Germline CDR1 reads MGHRA; CDR2 reads YSYEKL. With 0 bases removed from V and 6 bases from J, the gap between germline ends came to 11 bases. The CDR3 consists of 14 residues. The CDR3 here is CASSQDWREAEAFF. The CDR3 DNA follows: TGCGCCAGCAGCCAAGATTGGCGGGAGGCTGAAGCTTTCTTT.

The chain has TRBV7-9 and TRBJ2-1; 13 nucleotides align to TRBD2. This CDR3 is 17 amino acids long. The junction had 14 bases not matched to a gene; V was cut back by 6 bases and J by 9 bases. CDR1 is SEHNR and CDR2 is FQNEAQ in the germline V gene (reference sequence). The CDR3 nucleotides are TGTGCCAGCAGACAACGCCCGACTAGCGGGGGGCTGGGTGAGCAGTTCTTC. Translated: CASRQRPTSGGLGEQFF. The whole variable domain, filled in from reference TRBV7-9 and TRBJ2-1, reads DTGVSQNPRHKITKRGQNVTFRCDPISEHNRLYWYRQTLGQGPEFLTYFQNEAQLEKSRLLSDRFSAERPKGSFSTLEIQRTEQGDSAMYLCASRQRPTSGGLGEQFFGPGTRLTVL.